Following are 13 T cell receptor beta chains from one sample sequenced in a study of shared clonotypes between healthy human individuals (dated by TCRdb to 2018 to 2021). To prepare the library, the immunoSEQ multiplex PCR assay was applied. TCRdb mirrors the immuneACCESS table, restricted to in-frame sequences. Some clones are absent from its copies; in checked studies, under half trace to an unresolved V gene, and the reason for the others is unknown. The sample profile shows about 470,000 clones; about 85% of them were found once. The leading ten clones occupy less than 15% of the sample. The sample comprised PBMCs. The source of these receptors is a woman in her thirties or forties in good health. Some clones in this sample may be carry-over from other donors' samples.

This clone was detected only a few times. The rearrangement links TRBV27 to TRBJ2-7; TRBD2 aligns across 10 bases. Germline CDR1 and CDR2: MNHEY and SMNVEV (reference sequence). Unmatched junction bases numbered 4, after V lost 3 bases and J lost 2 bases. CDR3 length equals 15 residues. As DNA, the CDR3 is TGTGCCAGCAGTTTGGCCGGGACTAGCGCCTACGAGCAGTACTTC. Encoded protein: CASSLAGTSAYEQYF.

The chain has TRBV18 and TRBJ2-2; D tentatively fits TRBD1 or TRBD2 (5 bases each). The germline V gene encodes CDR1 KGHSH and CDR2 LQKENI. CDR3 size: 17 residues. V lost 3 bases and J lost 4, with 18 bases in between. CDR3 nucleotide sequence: TGTGCCAGCTCACCGCCCTACGGGGCAGGAGGCACCGGGGAGCTGTTTTTT. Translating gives CASSPPYGAGGTGELFF.

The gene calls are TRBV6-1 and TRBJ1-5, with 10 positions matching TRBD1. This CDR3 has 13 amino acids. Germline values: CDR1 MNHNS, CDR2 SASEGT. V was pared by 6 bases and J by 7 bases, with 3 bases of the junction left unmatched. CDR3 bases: TGTGCCAGCAGCGGGACAGGGGCCCAGCCCCAGCATTTT. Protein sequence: CASSGTGAQPQHF.

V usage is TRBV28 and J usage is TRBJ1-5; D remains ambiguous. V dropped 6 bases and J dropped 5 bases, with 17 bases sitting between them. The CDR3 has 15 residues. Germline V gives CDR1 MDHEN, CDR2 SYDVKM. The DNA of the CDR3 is TGTGCCAGCAGCCAACAACGGGGTTGGGATCAGCCCCAGCATTTT. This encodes CASSQQRGWDQPQHF. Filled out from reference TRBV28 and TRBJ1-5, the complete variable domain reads DVKVTQSSRYLVKRTGEKVFLECVQDMDHENMFWYRQDPGLGLRLIYFSYDVKMKEKGDIPEGYSVSREKKERFSLILESASTNQTSMYLCASSQQRGWDQPQHFGDGTRLSIL.

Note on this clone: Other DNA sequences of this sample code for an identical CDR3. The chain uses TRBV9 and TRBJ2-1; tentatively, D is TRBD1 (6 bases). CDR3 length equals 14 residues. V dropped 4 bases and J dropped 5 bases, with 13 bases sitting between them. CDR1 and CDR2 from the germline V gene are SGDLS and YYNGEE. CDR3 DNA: TGTGCCAGCAGCCCGCAGGGGTCACACAATGAGCAGTTCTTC. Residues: CASSPQGSHNEQFF.

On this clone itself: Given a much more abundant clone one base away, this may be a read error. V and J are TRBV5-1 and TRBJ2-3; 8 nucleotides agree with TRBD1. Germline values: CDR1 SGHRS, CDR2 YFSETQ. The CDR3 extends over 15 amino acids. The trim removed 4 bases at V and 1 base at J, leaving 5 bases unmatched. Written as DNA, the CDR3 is TGCGCCAGCAGCAAGGACAGGGCCCGCACAGATACGCAGTATTTT. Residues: CASSKDRARTDTQYF.

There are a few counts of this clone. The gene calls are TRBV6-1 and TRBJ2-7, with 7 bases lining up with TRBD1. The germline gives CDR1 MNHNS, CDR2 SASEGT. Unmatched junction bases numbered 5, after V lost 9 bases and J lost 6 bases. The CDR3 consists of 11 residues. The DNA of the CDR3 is TGTGCCAGTGCGACAGGGCCCGAGCAGTACTTC. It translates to CASATGPEQYF.

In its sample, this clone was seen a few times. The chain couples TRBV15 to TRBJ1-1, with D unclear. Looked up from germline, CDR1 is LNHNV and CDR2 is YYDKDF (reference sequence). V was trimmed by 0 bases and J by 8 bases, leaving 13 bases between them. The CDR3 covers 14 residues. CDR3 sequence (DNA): TGTGCCACCAGCAGAGATCCCACCGGAGCCGAAGCTTTCTTT. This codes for CATSRDPTGAEAFF.

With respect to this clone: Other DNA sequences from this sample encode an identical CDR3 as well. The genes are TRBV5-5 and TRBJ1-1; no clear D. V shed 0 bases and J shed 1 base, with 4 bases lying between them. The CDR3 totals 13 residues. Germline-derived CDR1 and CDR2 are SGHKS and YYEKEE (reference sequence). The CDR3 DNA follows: TGTGCCAGCAGCTTGGGTCCGAACACTGAAGCTTTCTTT. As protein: CASSLGPNTEAFF.

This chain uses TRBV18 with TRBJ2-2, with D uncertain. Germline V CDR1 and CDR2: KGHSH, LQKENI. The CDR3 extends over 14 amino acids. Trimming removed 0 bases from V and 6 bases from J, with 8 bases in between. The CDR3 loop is CASSPPARAGELFF. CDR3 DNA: TGTGCCAGCTCACCACCGGCTAGGGCCGGGGAGCTGTTTTTT.

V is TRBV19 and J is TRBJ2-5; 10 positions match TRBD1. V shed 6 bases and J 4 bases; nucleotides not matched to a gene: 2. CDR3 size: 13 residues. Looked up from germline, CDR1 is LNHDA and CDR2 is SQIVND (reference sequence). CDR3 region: CASRGTGAETQYF. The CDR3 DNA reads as TGTGCCAGTAGAGGGACAGGGGCAGAGACCCAGTACTTC.

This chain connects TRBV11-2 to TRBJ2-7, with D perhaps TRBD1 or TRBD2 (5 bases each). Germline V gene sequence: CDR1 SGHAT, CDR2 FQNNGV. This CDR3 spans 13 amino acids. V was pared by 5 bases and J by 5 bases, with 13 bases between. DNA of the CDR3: TGTGCCAGCAGCCCCGGGGCACGGGACGAGCAGTACTTC. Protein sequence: CASSPGARDEQYF.

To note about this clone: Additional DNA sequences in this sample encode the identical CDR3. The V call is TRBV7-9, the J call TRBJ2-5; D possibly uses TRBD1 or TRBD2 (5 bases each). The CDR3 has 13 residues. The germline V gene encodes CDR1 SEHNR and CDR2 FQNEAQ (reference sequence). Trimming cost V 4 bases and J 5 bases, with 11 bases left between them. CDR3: CASSSGTGETQYF. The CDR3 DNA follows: TGTGCCAGCAGCTCAGGGACGGGGGAGACCCAGTACTTC.